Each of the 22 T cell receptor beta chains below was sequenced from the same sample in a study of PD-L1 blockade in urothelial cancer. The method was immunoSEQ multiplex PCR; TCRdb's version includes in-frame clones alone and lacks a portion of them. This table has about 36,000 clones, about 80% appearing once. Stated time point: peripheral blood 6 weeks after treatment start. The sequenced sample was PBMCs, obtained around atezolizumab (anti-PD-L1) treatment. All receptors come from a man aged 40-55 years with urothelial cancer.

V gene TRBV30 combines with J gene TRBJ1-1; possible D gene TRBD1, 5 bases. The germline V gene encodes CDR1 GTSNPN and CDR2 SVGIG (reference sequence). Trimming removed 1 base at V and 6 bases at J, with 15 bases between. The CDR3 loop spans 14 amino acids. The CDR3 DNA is TGTGCCTGGAGTGCTCCCCCAGGGTACGCTGAAGCTTTCTTT. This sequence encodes CAWSAPPGYAEAFF.

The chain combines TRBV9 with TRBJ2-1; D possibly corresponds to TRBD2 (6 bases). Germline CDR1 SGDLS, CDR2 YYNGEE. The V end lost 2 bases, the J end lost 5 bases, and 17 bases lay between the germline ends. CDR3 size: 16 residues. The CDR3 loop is CASSVALAAPNNEQFF. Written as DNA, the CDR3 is TGTGCCAGCAGCGTCGCTTTAGCGGCCCCAAACAATGAGCAGTTCTTC.

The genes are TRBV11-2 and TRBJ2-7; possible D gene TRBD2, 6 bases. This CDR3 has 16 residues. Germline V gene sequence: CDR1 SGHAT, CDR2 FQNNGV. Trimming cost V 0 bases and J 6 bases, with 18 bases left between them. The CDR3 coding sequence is TGTGCCAGCAGCTTAGAGCCCCCCCGATGGGGAGGCGAGCAGTACTTC. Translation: CASSLEPPRWGGEQYF.

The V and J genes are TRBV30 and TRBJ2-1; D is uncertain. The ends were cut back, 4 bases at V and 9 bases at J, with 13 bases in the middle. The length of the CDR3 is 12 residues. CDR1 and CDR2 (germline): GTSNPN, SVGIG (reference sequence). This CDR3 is CAWKDRGGEQFF. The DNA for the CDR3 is TGTGCCTGGAAAGATCGAGGCGGTGAGCAGTTCTTC.

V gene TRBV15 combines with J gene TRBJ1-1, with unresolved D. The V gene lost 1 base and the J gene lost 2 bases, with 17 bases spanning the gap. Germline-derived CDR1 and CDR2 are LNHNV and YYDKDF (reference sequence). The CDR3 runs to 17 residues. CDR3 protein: CATSRGGVEGLNTEAFF. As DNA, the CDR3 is TGTGCCACCAGCAGAGGGGGAGTGGAAGGCCTTAACACTGAAGCTTTCTTT.

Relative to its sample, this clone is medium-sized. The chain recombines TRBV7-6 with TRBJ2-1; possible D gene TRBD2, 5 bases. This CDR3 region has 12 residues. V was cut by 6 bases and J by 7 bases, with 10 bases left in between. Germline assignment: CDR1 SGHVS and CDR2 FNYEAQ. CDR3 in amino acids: CASSRGGNEQFF. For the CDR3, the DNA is TGTGCCAGCAGTCGGGGTGGTAATGAGCAGTTCTTC.

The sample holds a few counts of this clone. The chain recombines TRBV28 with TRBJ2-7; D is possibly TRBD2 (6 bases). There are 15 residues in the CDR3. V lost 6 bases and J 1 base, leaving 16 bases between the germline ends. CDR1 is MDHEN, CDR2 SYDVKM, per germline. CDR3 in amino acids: CASSRYSAGSYEQYF. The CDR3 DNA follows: TGTGCCAGCAGCCGCTACTCTGCGGGATCCTACGAGCAGTACTTC.

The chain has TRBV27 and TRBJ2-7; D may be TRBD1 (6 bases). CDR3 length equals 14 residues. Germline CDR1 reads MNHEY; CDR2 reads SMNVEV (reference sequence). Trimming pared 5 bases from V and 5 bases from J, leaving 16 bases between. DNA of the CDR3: TGTGCCAGCAGTCCCAGGGGTCCTCGGAACGAGCAGTACTTC. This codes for CASSPRGPRNEQYF.

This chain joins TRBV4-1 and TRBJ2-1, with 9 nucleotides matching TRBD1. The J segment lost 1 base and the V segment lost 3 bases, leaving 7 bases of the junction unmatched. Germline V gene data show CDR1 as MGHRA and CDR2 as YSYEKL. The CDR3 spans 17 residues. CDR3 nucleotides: TGCGCCAGCAGCCACCCGACAGGACAGGGGTCCTACAATGAGCAGTTCTTC. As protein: CASSHPTGQGSYNEQFF.

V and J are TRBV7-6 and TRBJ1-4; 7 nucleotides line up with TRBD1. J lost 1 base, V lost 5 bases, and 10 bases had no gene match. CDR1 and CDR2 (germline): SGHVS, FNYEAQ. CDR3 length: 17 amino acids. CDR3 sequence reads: CASSAADRVETNEKLFF. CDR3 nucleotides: TGTGCCAGCAGCGCGGCCGACAGGGTCGAAACTAATGAAAAACTGTTTTTT.

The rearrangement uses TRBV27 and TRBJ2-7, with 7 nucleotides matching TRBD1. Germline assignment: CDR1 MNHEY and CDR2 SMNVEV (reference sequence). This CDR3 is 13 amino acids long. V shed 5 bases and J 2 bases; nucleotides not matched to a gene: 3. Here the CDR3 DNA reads TGTGCCAGCAGTATGACAGGGCCCTACGAGCAGTACTTC. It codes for CASSMTGPYEQYF.

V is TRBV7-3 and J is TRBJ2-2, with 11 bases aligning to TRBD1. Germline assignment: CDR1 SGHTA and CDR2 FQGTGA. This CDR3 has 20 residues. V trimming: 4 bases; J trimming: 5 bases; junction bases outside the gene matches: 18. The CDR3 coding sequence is TGTGCCAGCAGCTCCTGGGTACCGGGGGACAGGGGGACGAGGACCGGGGAGCTGTTTTTT. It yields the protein CASSSWVPGDRGTRTGELFF.

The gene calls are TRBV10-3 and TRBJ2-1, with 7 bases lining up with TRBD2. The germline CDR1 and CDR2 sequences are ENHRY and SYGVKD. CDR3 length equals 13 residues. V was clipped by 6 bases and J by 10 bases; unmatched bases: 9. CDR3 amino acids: CAISEMGGGEQFF. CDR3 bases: TGTGCCATCAGCGAGATGGGCGGGGGAGAGCAGTTCTTC.

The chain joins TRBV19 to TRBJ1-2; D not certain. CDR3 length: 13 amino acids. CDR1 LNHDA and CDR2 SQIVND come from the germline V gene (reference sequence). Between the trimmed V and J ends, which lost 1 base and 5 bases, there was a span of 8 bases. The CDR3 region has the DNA TGTGCCAGTAGTATAGCAGTTCGTTATGGCTACACCTTC. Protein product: CASSIAVRYGYTF.

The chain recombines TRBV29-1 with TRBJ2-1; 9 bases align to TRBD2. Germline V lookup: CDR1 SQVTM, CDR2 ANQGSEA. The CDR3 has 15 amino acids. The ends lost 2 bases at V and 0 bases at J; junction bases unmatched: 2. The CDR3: CSVELAGPSYNEQFF. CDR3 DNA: TGCAGCGTTGAACTAGCGGGACCCTCCTACAATGAGCAGTTCTTC.

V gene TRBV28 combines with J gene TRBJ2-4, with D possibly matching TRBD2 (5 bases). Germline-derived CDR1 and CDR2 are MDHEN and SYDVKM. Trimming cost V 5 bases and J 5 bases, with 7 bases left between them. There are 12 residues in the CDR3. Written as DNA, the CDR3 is TGTGCCAGCAGTCGGGGTGAAAACATTCAGTACTTC. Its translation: CASSRGENIQYF.

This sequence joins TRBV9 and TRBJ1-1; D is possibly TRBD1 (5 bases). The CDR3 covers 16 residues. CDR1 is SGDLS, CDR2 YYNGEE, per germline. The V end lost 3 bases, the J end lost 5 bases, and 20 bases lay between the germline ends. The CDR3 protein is CASSESIFGGRTEAFF. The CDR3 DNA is TGTGCCAGCAGCGAGAGTATTTTCGGGGGTCGGACTGAAGCTTTCTTT.

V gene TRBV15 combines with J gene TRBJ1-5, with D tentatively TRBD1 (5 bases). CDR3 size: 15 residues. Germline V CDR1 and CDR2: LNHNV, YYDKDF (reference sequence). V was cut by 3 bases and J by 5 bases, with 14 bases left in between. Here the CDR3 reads CATSSYSRGDQPQHF. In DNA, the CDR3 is TGTGCCACCAGCAGCTACTCCCGGGGGGATCAGCCCCAGCATTTT.

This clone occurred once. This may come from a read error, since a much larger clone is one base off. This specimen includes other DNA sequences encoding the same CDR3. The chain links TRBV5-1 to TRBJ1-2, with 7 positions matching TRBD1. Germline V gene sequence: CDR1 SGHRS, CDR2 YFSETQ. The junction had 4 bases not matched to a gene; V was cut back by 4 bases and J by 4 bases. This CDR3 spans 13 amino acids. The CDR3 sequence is CASSIGTAYGYTF. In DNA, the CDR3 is TGCGCCAGCAGCATCGGGACAGCCTATGGCTACACCTTC.

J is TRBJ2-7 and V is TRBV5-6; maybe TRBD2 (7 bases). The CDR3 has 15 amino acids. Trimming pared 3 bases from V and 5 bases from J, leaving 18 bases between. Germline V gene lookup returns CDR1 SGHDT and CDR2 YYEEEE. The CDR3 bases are TGTGCCAGCAGCTGGGAGATAACAGGGAGGGACGAGCAGTACTTC. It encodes CASSWEITGRDEQYF.

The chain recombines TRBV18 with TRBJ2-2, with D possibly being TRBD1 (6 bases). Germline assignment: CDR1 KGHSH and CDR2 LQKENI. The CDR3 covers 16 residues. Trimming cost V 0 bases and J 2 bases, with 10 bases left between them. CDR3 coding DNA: TGTGCCAGCTCACCACCTCAGACAGGAAACACCGGGGAGCTGTTTTTT. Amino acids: CASSPPQTGNTGELFF.

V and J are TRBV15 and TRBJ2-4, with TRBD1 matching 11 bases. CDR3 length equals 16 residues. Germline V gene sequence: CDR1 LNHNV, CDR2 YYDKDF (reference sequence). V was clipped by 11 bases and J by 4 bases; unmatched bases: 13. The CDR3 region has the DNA TGTGCCGCCACCTCGGACAGGGGGCCGGTAAAAAACATTCAGTACTTC. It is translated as CAATSDRGPVKNIQYF.